What follows describes a single TCR beta chain. The data were taken from a study of blood T cell repertoires in COVID-19. At the level of the study: The samples span acute and convalescent COVID-19 from the United States, Italy and Spain. T cells, B-cell-depleted T cells, or PBMCs provided the cDNA or gDNA that served as material.

In the original workflow: Counts of nucleated cells, estimated from reference gene primer amplification, were obtained. Using immunoSEQ multiplex PCR, the repertoire was profiled, and TCRdb retains in-frame clones only, with some absent. That table is the source of V, J and clone size, and D and trimming were worked out from the DNA. The data show 25,000 to 35,000 clones, 65% to 90% seen once. V was clipped by 0 bases and J by 5 bases, with 13 bases between them. The germline CDR1 and CDR2 sequences are SGHRS and YFSETQ. The CDR3 is 15 amino acids. Sequenced: peripheral blood. This sequence was found in a man older than 75 with active COVID-19. The genes are TRBV5-1 and TRBJ2-3; D gene unclear. CDR3 residues: CASSLVGTMQDTQYF. The CDR3 nucleotides are TGCGCCAGCAGCTTGGTTGGCACAATGCAAGATACGCAGTATTTT.